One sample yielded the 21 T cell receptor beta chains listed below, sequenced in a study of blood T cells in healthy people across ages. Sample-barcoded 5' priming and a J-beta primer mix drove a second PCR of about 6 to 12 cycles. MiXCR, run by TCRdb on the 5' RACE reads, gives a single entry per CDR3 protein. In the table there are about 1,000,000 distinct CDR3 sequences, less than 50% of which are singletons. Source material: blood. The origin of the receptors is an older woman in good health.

CDR3 nucleotides: TGTGCCACCAGATTCGACAGGGGGTACAATCAGCCCCAGCATTTT. Residues: CATRFDRGYNQPQHF. The chain is built from TRBV15 and TRBJ1-5; 9 nucleotides align to TRBD1. Germline V lookup: CDR1 LNHNV, CDR2 YYDKDF (reference sequence). CDR3 length: 15 residues. The V and J ends lost 6 bases and 3 bases, in that order; junction bases with no gene match: 6.

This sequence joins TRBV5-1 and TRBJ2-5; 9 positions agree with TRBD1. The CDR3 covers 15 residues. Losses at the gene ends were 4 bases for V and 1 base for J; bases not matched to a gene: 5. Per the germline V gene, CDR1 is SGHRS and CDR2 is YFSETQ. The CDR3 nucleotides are TGCGCCAGCAGCGGGAAGACAGGGGGCCAAGAGACCCAGTACTTC. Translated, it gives CASSGKTGGQETQYF.

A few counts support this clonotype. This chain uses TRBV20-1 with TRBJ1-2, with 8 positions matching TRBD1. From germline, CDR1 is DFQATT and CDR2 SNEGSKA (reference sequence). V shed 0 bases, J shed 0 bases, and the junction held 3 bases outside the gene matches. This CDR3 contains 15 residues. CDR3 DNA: TGCAGTGCTAGAGAGGGACAGGACTCTAACTATGGCTACACCTTC. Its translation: CSAREGQDSNYGYTF.

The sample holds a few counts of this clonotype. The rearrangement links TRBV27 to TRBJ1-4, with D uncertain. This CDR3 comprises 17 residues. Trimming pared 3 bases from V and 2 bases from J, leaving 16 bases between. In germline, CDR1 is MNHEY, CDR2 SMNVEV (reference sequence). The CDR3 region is CASSLRGPTPTNEKLFF. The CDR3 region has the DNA TGTGCCAGCAGTTTGCGGGGTCCCACCCCCACTAATGAAAAACTGTTTTTT. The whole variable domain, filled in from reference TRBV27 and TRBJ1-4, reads EAQVTQNPRYLITVTGKKLTVTCSQNMNHEYMSWYRQDPGLGLRQIYYSMNVEVTDKGDVPEGYKVSRKEKRNFPLILESPSPNQTSLYFCASSLRGPTPTNEKLFFGSGTQLSVL.

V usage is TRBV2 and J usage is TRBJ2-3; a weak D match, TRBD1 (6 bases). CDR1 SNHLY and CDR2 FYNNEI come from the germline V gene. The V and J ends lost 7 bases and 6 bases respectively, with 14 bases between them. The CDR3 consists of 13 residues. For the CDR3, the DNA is TGTGCCAGCAACGGAAGAAGGGGGGATACGCAGTATTTT. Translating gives CASNGRRGDTQYF.

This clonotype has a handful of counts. The CDR3 DNA follows: TGTGCCAGCAGTCCAAATACAGGGCCTCGGATCTATGGCTACACCTTC. It specifies CASSPNTGPRIYGYTF. The rearrangement links TRBV6-6 to TRBJ1-2, with D tentatively TRBD1 (6 bases). Germline CDR1 and CDR2: MNHNY and SVGAGI (reference sequence). Trimming left V 5 bases short and J 4 bases short, with 20 bases between. The CDR3 is 16 residues long.

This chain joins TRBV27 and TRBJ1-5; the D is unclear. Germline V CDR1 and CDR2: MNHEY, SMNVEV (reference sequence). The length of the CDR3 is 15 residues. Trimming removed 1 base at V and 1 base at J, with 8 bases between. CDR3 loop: CASSLFIGSNQPQHF. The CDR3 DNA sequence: TGTGCCAGCAGTTTATTTATCGGCAGCAATCAGCCCCAGCATTTT.

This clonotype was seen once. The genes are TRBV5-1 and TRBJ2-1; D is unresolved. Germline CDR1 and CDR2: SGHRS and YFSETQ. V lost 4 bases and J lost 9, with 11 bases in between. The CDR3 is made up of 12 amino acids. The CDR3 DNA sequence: TGCGCCAGCAGCCCTAGATACGCTGAGCAGTTCTTC. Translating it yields CASSPRYAEQFF.

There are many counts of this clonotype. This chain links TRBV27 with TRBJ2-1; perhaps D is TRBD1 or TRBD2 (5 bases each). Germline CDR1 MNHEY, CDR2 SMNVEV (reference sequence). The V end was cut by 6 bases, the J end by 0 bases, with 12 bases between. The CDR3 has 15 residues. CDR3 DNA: TGTGCCAGCAGCTTGGGGGTAAGCTCCTACAATGAGCAGTTCTTC. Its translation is CASSLGVSSYNEQFF.

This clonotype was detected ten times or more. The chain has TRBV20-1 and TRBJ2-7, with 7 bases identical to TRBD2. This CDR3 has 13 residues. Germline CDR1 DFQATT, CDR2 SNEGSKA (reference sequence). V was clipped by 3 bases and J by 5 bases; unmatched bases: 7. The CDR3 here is CSASREDLHEQYF. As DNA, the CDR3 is TGCAGTGCTAGTCGGGAGGATTTACACGAGCAGTACTTC.

CDR3 nucleotides: TGTGCCAGCAGTGATTTCCTGGGTAATTCACCCCTCCACTTT. Residues: CASSDFLGNSPLHF. The chain links TRBV25-1 to TRBJ1-6; D remains ambiguous. The CDR3 has 14 residues. Germline V gives CDR1 MGHDK, CDR2 SYGVNS. V lost 3 bases and J lost 6, with 9 bases in between.

CDR3 DNA: TGCGCCACCCCGTCTGGGAGACCGGAGTGGCCCCAGCATTTT. It encodes CATPSGRPEWPQHF. The J gene is TRBJ1-5, the V gene TRBV23-1; D remains ambiguous. TRBV23-1 is placed among ORFs of uncertain function. V gave up 10 bases and J gave up 9 bases, with 22 bases separating them. CDR3 size: 14 residues.

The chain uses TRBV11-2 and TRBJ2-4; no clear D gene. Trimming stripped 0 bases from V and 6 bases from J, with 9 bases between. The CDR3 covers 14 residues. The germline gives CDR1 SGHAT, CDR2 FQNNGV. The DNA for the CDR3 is TGTGCCAGCAGCTTAGATGGCTGGGGAAACATTCAGTACTTC. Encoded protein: CASSLDGWGNIQYF.

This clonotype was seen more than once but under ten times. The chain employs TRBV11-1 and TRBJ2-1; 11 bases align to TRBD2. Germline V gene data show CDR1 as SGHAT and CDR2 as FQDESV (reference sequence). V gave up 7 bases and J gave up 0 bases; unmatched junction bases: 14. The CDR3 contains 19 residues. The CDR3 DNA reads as TGTGCCAGCACTCGACTAGCGGGATCCGGCGGGGCCTCCTACAATGAGCAGTTCTTC. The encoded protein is CASTRLAGSGGASYNEQFF.

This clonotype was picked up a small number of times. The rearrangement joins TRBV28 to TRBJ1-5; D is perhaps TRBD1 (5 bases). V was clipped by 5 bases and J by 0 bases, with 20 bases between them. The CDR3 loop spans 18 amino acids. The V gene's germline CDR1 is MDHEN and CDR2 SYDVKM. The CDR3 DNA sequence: TGTGCCAGCAGTCCTAACCTTCTCCGGGGCTATAGCAATCAGCCCCAGCATTTT. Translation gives CASSPNLLRGYSNQPQHF.

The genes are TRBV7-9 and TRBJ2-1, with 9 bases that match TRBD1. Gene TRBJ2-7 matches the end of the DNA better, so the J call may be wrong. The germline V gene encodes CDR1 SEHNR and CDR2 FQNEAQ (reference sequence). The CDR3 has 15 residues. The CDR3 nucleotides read TGTGCCAGCAGCTTAGCCGGGACAGGGCAGGACGAGCAGTACTTC. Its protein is CASSLAGTGQDEQYF.

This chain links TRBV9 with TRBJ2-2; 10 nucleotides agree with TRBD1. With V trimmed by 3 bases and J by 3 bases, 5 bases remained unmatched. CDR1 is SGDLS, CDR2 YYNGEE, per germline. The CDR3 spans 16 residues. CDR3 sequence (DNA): TGTGCCAGCAGCGCTCCGGGACAGGGGTACACCGGGGAGCTGTTTTTT. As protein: CASSAPGQGYTGELFF.

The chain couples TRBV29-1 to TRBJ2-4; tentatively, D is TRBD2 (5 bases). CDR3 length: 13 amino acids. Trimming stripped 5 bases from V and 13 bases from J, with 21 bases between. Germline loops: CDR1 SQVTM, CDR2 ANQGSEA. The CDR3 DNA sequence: TGCAGCGTTTCAGGTAAAAACCCGTGGGAGCAGTACTTC. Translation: CSVSGKNPWEQYF. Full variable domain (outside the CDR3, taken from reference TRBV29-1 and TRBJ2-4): SAVISQKPSRDICQRGTSLTIQCQVDSQVTMMFWYRQQPGQSLTLIATANQGSEATYESGFVIDKFPISRPNLTFSTLTVSNMSPEDSSIYLCSVSGKNPWEQYFGAGTRLSVL.

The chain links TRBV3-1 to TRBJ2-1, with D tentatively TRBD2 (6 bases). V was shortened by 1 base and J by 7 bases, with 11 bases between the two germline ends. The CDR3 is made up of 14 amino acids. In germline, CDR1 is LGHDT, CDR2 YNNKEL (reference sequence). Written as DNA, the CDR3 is TGTGCCAGCAGCCAAGCGGGAGCTCGGAATGAGCAGTTCTTC. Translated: CASSQAGARNEQFF.

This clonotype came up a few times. CDR3 loop: CASNSIRGRQETQYF. The DNA for the CDR3 is TGTGCCAGCAACTCAATCAGGGGGCGACAAGAGACCCAGTACTTC. The rearrangement links TRBV28 to TRBJ2-5; 8 bases match TRBD1. V lost 7 bases to trimming and J lost 2 bases; unmatched junction nucleotides: 9. The CDR3 has 15 residues. Looked up from germline, CDR1 is MDHEN and CDR2 is SYDVKM. Together with reference TRBV28 and TRBJ2-5, the CDR3 gives the full variable domain: DVKVTQSSRYLVKRTGEKVFLECVQDMDHENMFWYRQDPGLGLRLIYFSYDVKMKEKGDIPEGYSVSREKKERFSLILESASTNQTSMYLCASNSIRGRQETQYFGPGTRLLVL.

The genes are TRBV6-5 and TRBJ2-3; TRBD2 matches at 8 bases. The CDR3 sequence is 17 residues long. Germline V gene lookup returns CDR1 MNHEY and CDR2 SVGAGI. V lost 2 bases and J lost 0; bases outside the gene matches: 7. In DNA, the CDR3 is TGTGCCAGCAGTTACAGCGGGAGATGGGCTAGCACAGATACGCAGTATTTT. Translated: CASSYSGRWASTDTQYF.